This T cell receptor (beta chain) emerged from a study of shared clonotypes between healthy human individuals. Study results and limitations: Larger richness was generally estimated for naive than memory subsets. Only a few donors were included, so the genetic and exposure-history diversity represented was limited. Non-shared clonotypes had lower generation probabilities than those shared by all four donors.

V lost 6 bases to trimming and J lost 6 bases, with 12 bases between them. The CDR3 runs 12 residues. Germline values: CDR1 SGHTA, CDR2 FQGNSA. Concerning this clone itself: Its target is unknown.

The naive CD8 fraction comprised CD45RO-negative cells positively selected for CCR7 and excluded terminally differentiated effector memory CD45RA+ cells. Genomic DNA (from each subset) was split evenly across several immunoSEQ plates. TCRdb keeps only in-frame clones here, not all; method: immunoSEQ multiplex PCR. There are roughly 2,000,000 clones in the sample; about 95% occur only once, and 1.2% lies in the top ten. Sequencing was performed on naive CD8+ T cells sorted from blood. V gene TRBV7-2 combines with J gene TRBJ2-7; D is possibly TRBD2 (5 bases). This receptor was taken from a young man in good health. CDR3 nucleotides: TGTGCCAGCAGTCGCCGAGGAGGCGAGCAGTACTTC. It translates to CASSRRGGEQYF.